The TCR beta chain described here comes from a study of cytomegalovirus exposure and HLA in healthy donors. Overall study findings and caveats: Some TCR beta chains (more than 150 of them) were listed as cytomegalovirus-associated. V- and J-gene trimming of TCR beta was linked (in a later analysis) to a missense DCLRE1C variant. TCR beta sequences numbering 15,000 to 20,000 were associated with HLA alleles at 0.05 false discovery rate in a later analysis.

PCR primers comprised 60 Vbeta and 13 Jbeta primers. The protocol was immunoSEQ multiplex PCR, while the TCRdb copy is restricted to in-frame clones and leaves out a portion. Of some 170,000 clones in the sample, about 82% were seen once. This CDR3 is 12 amino acids long. Germline values: CDR1 SNHLY, CDR2 FYNNEI. About this clone: Its specificity is not known. Its ends do not fully match the called genes, so a read error is possible. The sample holds other DNA sequences that translate to the same CDR3.

The genes are TRBV2 and TRBJ1-2; no definite D call. The receptor comes from a woman aged 25 to 39 in good health and CMV-seropositive. The sequenced sample was PBMCs. The CDR3: CASSAGIYGYTF. DNA for the CDR3: TGCGCCAGCAGCGCGGGGATCTATGGCTACACCTTC.